Below are 10 T cell receptor beta chains sequenced from a single sample in a study of breast tumors, draining lymph nodes, adjacent tissues. In TCRdb, the multiplex PCR reads were re-called with MiXCR into one record per CDR3 protein. The table shows some 100,000 distinct CDR3 sequences, with 21% occurring only once. Breast cancer patients provided tissue from their axillary draining lymph nodes. Sequencing input: axillary lymph node tissue. The receptors were sampled from a female donor with breast cancer. Some clones in this sample may be carry-over from other donors' samples.

This clonotype was seen at least ten times. The V call is TRBV5-6, the J call TRBJ2-7, with 8 positions matching TRBD2. With V trimmed by 3 bases and J by 0 bases, 14 bases remained unmatched. The CDR3 loop spans 18 amino acids. Germline V CDR1 and CDR2: SGHDT, YYEEEE. CDR3 nucleotide sequence: TGTGCCAGCAGCTCCCTAGCGGGCACAGCACCGAGCTCCTACGAGCAGTACTTC. Translated, it gives CASSSLAGTAPSSYEQYF.

In regard to this clonotype: This may arise from a read error, as a much more abundant clone is one base away. Given the absence of the conserved phenylalanine or tryptophan at the CDR3 end, a read error is likely. The J gene is TRBJ1-2, the V gene TRBV9; D may be TRBD1 (5 bases). V dropped 0 bases and J dropped 4 bases, with 13 bases sitting between them. Germline V gene data show CDR1 as SGDLS and CDR2 as YYNGEE. The CDR3 is made up of 15 amino acids. CDR3 in DNA: TGTGCCAGCAGCGTAGACTTAGGGGTGAGCTATGGCTACACCCTC. Amino acids: CASSVDLGVSYGYTL.

This clonotype was seen at least ten times. The chain links TRBV3-1 to TRBJ2-6; D perhaps matches TRBD1 (5 bases). CDR3 length equals 15 residues. Germline V gene lookup returns CDR1 LGHDT and CDR2 YNNKEL (reference sequence). With 4 bases removed from V and 0 bases from J, the gap between germline ends came to 7 bases. CDR3 coding DNA: TGTGCCAGCAGCCGCGACAGCTCTGGGGCCAACGTCCTGACTTTC. Protein product: CASSRDSSGANVLTF.

The chain recombines TRBV6-1 with TRBJ2-2; 8 bases match TRBD1. V gave up 4 bases and J gave up 5 bases; unmatched junction bases: 3. In germline, CDR1 is MNHNS, CDR2 SASEGT. The CDR3 spans 14 residues. CDR3 protein: CASSGTGRTGELFF. The DNA for the CDR3 is TGTGCCAGCAGTGGGACAGGGCGGACCGGGGAGCTGTTTTTT.

This clonotype occurred many times. The chain combines TRBV10-1 with TRBJ2-1, with 8 bases fitting TRBD2. V lost 1 base, J lost 4 bases, and 6 bases stayed unmatched. The CDR3 is 16 residues long. From germline, CDR1 is WNHNN and CDR2 SYGVQD (reference sequence). The CDR3 DNA sequence: TGCGCCAGCAGTGAGTGGTCGAGCGGGGGATACAATGAGCAGTTCTTC. Translated: CASSEWSSGGYNEQFF.

The table lists this clonotype with many counts. V is TRBV24-1 and J is TRBJ2-1; TRBD2 agrees at 8 bases. The CDR3 has 15 amino acids. The germline V gene encodes CDR1 KGHDR and CDR2 SFDVKD. Trimming at V came to 3 bases and at J to 6 bases, leaving 6 bases not matched to a gene. CDR3 in DNA: TGTGCCACCAGTGATCCCGGGACTAGTCCCAATGAGCAGTTCTTC. Its translation: CATSDPGTSPNEQFF.

The sample holds many counts of this clonotype. The gene calls are TRBV3-1 and TRBJ1-2; D is perhaps TRBD1 (6 bases). This CDR3 spans 14 amino acids. From germline, CDR1 is LGHDT and CDR2 YNNKEL (reference sequence). With 2 bases removed from V and 7 bases from J, the gap between germline ends came to 14 bases. Here the CDR3 DNA reads TGTGCCAGCAGCCAACCAGGGGACTTTACTGGCTACACCTTC. Its translation is CASSQPGDFTGYTF.

This clonotype has a count of ten or more. J is TRBJ2-2 and V is TRBV19; 8 bases line up with TRBD1. CDR1 is LNHDA and CDR2 is SQIVND in the germline V gene (reference sequence). Trimming took 6 bases from V and 3 from J; bases not matched to a gene: 12. The CDR3 has 17 amino acids. The CDR3 region has the DNA TGTGCCAGTAGAGGACAGGGTTTCGCACCCCACACCGGGGAGCTGTTTTTT. Translating it yields CASRGQGFAPHTGELFF.

This chain uses TRBV28 with TRBJ2-5; 13 bases align to TRBD2. Germline CDR1 reads MDHEN; CDR2 reads SYDVKM. The CDR3 has 18 residues. J was trimmed by 7 bases and V by 5 bases; bases with no gene match: 16. CDR3 loop: CASSERLGLAGPRATQYF. The CDR3 DNA is TGTGCCAGCAGTGAGCGTTTGGGACTAGCGGGACCGAGGGCGACCCAGTACTTC. The whole variable domain, filled in from reference TRBV28 and TRBJ2-5, reads DVKVTQSSRYLVKRTGEKVFLECVQDMDHENMFWYRQDPGLGLRLIYFSYDVKMKEKGDIPEGYSVSREKKERFSLILESASTNQTSMYLCASSERLGLAGPRATQYFGPGTRLLVL.

About this clonotype: A much more abundant neighbour one base away suggests this may be a read error. The chain links TRBV6-5 to TRBJ1-5, with a weak D call TRBD1 (5 bases). Germline values: CDR1 MNHEY, CDR2 SVGAGI. The CDR3 covers 13 residues. The CDR3 protein is CASSGGNNRPQHF. CDR3 in DNA: TGTGCCAGCAGCGGGGGTAACAATCGGCCCCAGCATTTT.